Listed here is a single TCR beta chain. This sample is part of a study of CD8 T cells in Susac syndrome. The CDR3 is made up of 14 amino acids. From germline, CDR1 is MGHRA and CDR2 YSYEKL. V lost 1 base and J lost 5, with 11 bases in between. RNA, at about 0.45 to 1 ug, was reverse transcribed with random hexamers. TCRdb processed the immunoSEQ multiplex PCR reads anew with MiXCR; each CDR3 protein has one entry. The sample lists around 300,000 distinct CDR3 sequences, about 92% occurring once. The chain employs TRBV4-1 and TRBJ1-1, with D uncertain. Sequencing was performed on CD4+ T cells from PBMCs. This clonotype was sampled from a human donor with multiple sclerosis. The CDR3 is CASSQAQARTEAFF. The CDR3 nucleotides are TGCGCCAGCAGCCAAGCGCAGGCGAGAACTGAAGCTTTCTTT.